Presented here are 5 T cell receptor beta chains from one specimen sequenced in a study of blood T cell repertoires in COVID-19. The protocol was immunoSEQ multiplex PCR, while the TCRdb copy is restricted to in-frame clones and leaves out a portion. The sample yields 150,000 or so clones, around 85% seen once. Input material: peripheral blood. The receptors were gathered from a man aged 55 to 70 with COVID-19, enrolled during active disease.

This chain links TRBV29-1 with TRBJ2-3; D not resolved. This CDR3 contains 14 residues. The germline V and J ends were trimmed by 3 bases and 0 bases, with 10 bases remaining between them. The germline gives CDR1 SQVTM, CDR2 ANQGSEA. The CDR3 DNA follows: TGCAGCGTTGATCCTAAGTCTAGCACAGATACGCAGTATTTT. Its translation is CSVDPKSSTDTQYF.

The chain carries TRBV19 and TRBJ1-5, with 11 bases matching TRBD1. CDR1 is LNHDA, CDR2 SQIVND, per germline (reference sequence). J was trimmed by 5 bases and V by 5 bases; bases with no gene match: 8. The CDR3 has 16 residues. CDR3 residues: CASSSRDRGFYQPQHF. The CDR3 DNA sequence: TGTGCCAGTAGTTCTCGGGACAGGGGGTTTTATCAGCCCCAGCATTTT.

This rearrangement joins TRBV7-2 to TRBJ1-5, with 7 bases aligning to TRBD1. From germline, CDR1 is SGHTA and CDR2 FQGNSA. The CDR3 runs to 15 residues. The V segment lost 2 bases and the J segment 0 bases; nucleotides outside the gene matches: 1. The CDR3 spells CASSLQGDSNQPQHF. In DNA form, the CDR3 reads TGTGCCAGCAGCTTACAGGGGGATAGCAATCAGCCCCAGCATTTT.

The genes are TRBV11-2 and TRBJ1-1, with D maybe TRBD1 (5 bases). Trimming stripped 4 bases from V and 2 bases from J, with 8 bases between. Germline V gene sequence: CDR1 SGHAT, CDR2 FQNNGV. This CDR3 contains 13 residues. CDR3 region: CASSWGPNTEAFF. The CDR3 coding sequence is TGTGCCAGCAGCTGGGGCCCCAACACTGAAGCTTTCTTT.

This chain's CDR3 is CASSLRSGLVEQYF. CDR3 sequence (DNA): TGTGCCAGCAGCTTACGATCGGGACTAGTCGAGCAGTACTTC. This chain connects TRBV11-2 to TRBJ2-7; 8 bases map to TRBD2. Germline CDR1 is SGHAT and CDR2 is FQNNGV. V lost 2 bases, J lost 6 bases, and 6 bases stayed unmatched. The CDR3 is made up of 14 amino acids.